These T cell receptor beta chains were read from a single sample in a study of shared clonotypes between healthy human individuals. Profiling relied on immunoSEQ multiplex PCR, and the TCRdb table lists in-frame clones only, not all of them. The table shows a few million clones, with under 95% occurring only once. The material sequenced was naive CD4+ T cells from PBMCs. These receptors all stem from a man aged 18 to 30 in good health. Some clones in this sample may be carry-over from other donors' samples. Each CDR3 is given with its conserved first and last residue.

v_call cdr3_aa
TRBV15 CATSRTGRTGRGRGNQPQHF
TRBV29-1 CSFTGWVGLAGNNEQFF
TRBV28 CASSLGGTYGGYTF
TRBV7-2 CASSSAPSGSIIQQFF
TRBV18 CASSVDSGNTIYF
TRBV6-1 CASSERSADTQYF
TRBV15 CATSRDRTGRIQHF
TRBV28 CASSTSGPGEQFF
TRBV28 CASSRDGRLKTQYF
TRBV6-6 CASSSAAGHSGNTIYF
TRBV4-3 CASSQDGYRVSTDTQYF
TRBV11-3 CASSWYGGTEAFF
TRBV2 CASGTETYEQYF
TRBV5-1 CASSLVGRSTDTQYF
TRBV30 CAWSSGGETQYF
TRBV27 CASMELGAGELFF
TRBV28 CASSLRQVVGGYTF
TRBV5-6 CASSLGGGGYTF
TRBV14 CASSQVALRGGYTF
TRBV6-5 CASSSFGGNTGELFF
TRBV28 CASSLVGGEAFF
TRBV18 CASSPPGRINEKLFF
TRBV6-1 CASSERQGRTGELFF
TRBV6-1 CASSGRDRGNEQYF
TRBV5-4 CASSPGRPASSYEQYF
TRBV9 CASSLTKTSGSIGAGELFF
TRBV27 CASSRGDTFYSNQPQHF
TRBV5-5 CASSWGEERTDTQYF
TRBV5-1 CASSLGLAGGTATDTQYF
TRBV7-9 CASSLASNEQFF
TRBV4-1 CASSQDGGTPRSGELFF
TRBV5-4 CASSSSGLAATDTQYF
TRBV6-1 CASSTGGGWDTQYF
TRBV6-5 CASTPGQGRTNEQFF
TRBV28 CASRRGGAGTGELFF
TRBV19 CASSMGGTEAFF
TRBV9 CASSVTSGAYNEQFF
TRBV21-1 CASSKALSAGAHHYSNQPQHF
TRBV7-8 CASSSQGVSYTF
TRBV30 CAWKWGPMNTEAFF
TRBV5-1 CASSSLLTSGKETQYF
TRBV7-3 CASSMTGSNTEAFF
TRBV20-1 CSAGDIYEQYF
TRBV7-2 CASSLARADTEAFF
TRBV7-2 CASSPAGGDWGYTF